This TCR beta chain was captured in a study of neoadjuvant anti-PD-1 for oral cavity cancer (dated by TCRdb to the early 2020s). For the wider study: Patients mostly received three to four biweekly doses of nivolumab at 3 mg/kg before curative-intent surgical resection. There were 12 to 13 patients in the parent correlative cohort, and the response rate was 33%. Patients who did not progress were given a fourth nivolumab dose at about day 43 and had definitive surgical resection on days 50-56. Under RECIST 1.1, a patient counted as a responder if showing complete response, partial response or stable disease, and as a non-responder if showing progression. The study at large found these results: Greater tumor shrinkage was correlated with larger post-treatment sizes of preexisting intratumoral clones, suggesting that expansion of preexisting clones contributed to response. Higher pretreatment blood TCRbeta clonality and lower post-treatment tumor TCRbeta clonality were correlated with higher pretreatment blood Treg/Th17 ratios. Only a few patients per response group were included in the TCR analyses, and the authors called for validation in larger cohorts.

Tumor libraries used mostly roughly 4.8 ug of input genomic DNA for survey sequencing, with two replicates per sample. TCRbeta libraries were prepared with the immunoSEQ hsTCRbeta kit according to the manufacturer's instructions. The completed libraries were mixed into a single pool at 3 nM, then sequenced with an Illumina NovaSeq 6000 S4 flow cell. The study's own analysis went as follows. The immunoSEQ Analyzer was used for raw data preprocessing and quality control. The analysis was restricted to productive rearrangements, with each unique CDR3 amino acid sequence defining a clonotype. Repertoire clonality was estimated as the Gini-Simpson index, which was computed with the R package tcR. Student's t test was used to compare Gini indices, while Pearson correlation assessed associations with tumor size change. TCRdb took over this immuneACCESS table, retaining in-frame rearrangements with V and J assigned. Such tables are incomplete; in checked studies, under half of the missing clones stem from an unresolved V gene, and the remainder is unexplained. The V and J calls and clone size were taken over from that table, and D and trimming were inferred from the DNA. The sample profile shows about 37,000 clones; over 30% of them were found once. The ten most abundant clones make up more than 15% of the sample.

V gives up 4 bases and J gives up 5 bases, and the segment between their germline ends measures 11 bases. From cysteine to phenylalanine, the CDR3 is 13 amino acids long. The DNA shown is the 39-base CDR3, in frame from base 1. From the germline V gene, CDR1 is SGHRS and CDR2 is YFSETQ. For this clone: Its antigen is unknown. No base quality information exists; no much larger clone differs at one position.

Taken with the paper, the label for time point translates to: after neoadjuvant nivolumab, at surgical resection. Patients were newly diagnosed with stage II-IVA oral cavity squamous cell carcinoma and had received no prior systemic or radiation treatment. The cohort consisted of patients with HPV-negative, locally advanced oral cavity squamous cell carcinoma. Samples were obtained from a longitudinal correlative study of a single-arm phase II trial of neoadjuvant nivolumab in oral cavity squamous cell carcinoma. Subject-matched pre- and post-treatment PBMCs and tumors from three responders and three non-responders underwent genomic DNA-based TCRbeta sequencing. For tumor tissue, genomic DNA extraction relied on the Maxwell RSC DNA from Tissue kit.

The chain uses TRBV5-1 and TRBJ2-3, with a tentative D call of TRBD1 or TRBD2, each matching 6 bases. The sample consisted of tumor tissue, taken after nivolumab (anti-PD-1) treatment. This TCR was sampled from a person aged 35-79 years with oral cavity squamous cell carcinoma. The nucleotides are TGCGCCAGCAGCCAAGGGGGAGGAGATACGCAGTATTTT. Its protein is CASSQGGGDTQYF. The CDR3 plus the reference TRBV5-1 and TRBJ2-3 genes for the other parts give the full variable domain: KAGVTQTPRYLIKTRGQQVTLSCSPISGHRSVSWYQQTPGQGLQFLFEYFSETQRNKGNFPGRFSGRQFSNSRSEMNVSTLELGDSALYLCASSQGGGDTQYFGPGTRLTVL.